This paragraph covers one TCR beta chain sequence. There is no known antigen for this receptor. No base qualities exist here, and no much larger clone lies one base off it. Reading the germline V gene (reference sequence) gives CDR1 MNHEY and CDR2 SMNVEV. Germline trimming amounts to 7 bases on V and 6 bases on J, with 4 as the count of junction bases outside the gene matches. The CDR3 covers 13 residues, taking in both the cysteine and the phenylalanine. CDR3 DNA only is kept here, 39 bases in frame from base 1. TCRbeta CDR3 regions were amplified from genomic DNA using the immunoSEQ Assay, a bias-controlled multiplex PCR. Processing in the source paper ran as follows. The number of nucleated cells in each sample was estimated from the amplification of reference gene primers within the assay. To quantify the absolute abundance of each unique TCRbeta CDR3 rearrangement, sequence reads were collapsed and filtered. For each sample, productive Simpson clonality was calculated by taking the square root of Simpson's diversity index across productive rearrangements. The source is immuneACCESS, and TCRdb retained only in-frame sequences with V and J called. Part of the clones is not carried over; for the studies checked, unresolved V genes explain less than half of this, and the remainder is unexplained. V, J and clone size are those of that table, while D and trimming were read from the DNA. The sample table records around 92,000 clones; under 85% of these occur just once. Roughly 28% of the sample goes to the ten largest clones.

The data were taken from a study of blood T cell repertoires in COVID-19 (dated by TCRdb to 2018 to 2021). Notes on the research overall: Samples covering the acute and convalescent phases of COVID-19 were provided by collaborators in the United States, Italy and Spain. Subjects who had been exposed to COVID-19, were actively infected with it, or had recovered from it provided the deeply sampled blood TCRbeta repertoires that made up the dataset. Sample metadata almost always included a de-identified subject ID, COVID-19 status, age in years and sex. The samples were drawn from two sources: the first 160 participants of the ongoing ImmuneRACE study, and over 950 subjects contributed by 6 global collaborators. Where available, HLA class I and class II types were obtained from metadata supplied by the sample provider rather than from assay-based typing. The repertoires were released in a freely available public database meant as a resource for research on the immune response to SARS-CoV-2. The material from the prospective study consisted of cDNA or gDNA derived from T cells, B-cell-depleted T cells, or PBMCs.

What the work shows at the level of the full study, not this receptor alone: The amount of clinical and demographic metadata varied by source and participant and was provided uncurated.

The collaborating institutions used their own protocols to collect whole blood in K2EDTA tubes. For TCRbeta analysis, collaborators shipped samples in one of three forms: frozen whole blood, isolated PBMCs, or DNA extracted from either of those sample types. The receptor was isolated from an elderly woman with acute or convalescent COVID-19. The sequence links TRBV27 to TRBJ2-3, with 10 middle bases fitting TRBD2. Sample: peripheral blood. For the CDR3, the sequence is CASKLAGTDTQYF. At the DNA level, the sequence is TGTGCCAGCAAACTAGCGGGAACGGATACGCAGTATTTT.